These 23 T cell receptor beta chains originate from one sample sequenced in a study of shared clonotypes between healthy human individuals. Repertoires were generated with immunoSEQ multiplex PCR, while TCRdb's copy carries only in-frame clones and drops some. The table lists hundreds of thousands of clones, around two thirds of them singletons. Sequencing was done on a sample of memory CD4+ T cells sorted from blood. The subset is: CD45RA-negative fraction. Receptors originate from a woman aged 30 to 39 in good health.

The CDR3 loop reads CASSSVRGGEQYF. CDR3 DNA: TGTGCCAGCAGCTCCGTCAGGGGTGGCGAGCAGTACTTC. The chain employs TRBV7-9 and TRBJ2-7, with D possibly matching TRBD1 (6 bases). The CDR3 runs to 13 residues. Germline assignment: CDR1 SEHNR and CDR2 FQNEAQ (reference sequence). V was shortened by 4 bases and J by 6 bases, with 13 bases between the two germline ends.

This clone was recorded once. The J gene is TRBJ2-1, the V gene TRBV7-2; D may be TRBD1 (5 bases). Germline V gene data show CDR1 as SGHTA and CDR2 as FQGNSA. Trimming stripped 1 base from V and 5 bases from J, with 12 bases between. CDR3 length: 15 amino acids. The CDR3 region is CASSLVPGWDNEQFF. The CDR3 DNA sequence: TGTGCCAGCAGCTTAGTCCCAGGGTGGGACAATGAGCAGTTCTTC.

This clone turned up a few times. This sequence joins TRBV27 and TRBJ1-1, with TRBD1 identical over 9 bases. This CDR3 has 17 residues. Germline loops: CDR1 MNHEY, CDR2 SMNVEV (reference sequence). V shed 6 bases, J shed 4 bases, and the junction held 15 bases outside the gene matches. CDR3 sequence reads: CASRSRQGGFLSTEAFF. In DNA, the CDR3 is TGTGCCAGCAGGAGCCGACAGGGGGGCTTCCTATCCACTGAAGCTTTCTTT.

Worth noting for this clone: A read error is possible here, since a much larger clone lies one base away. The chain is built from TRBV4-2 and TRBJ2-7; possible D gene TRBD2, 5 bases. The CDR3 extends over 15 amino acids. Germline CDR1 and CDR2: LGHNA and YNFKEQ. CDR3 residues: CTSSQDRGSGYEQYF. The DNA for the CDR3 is TGTACCAGCAGCCAAGATCGAGGAAGCGGCTACGAGCAGTACTTC.

The CDR3 loop reads CASSIALQETQYF. Written as DNA, the CDR3 is TGTGCCAGTAGTATTGCACTGCAAGAGACCCAGTACTTC. The chain couples TRBV19 to TRBJ2-5; D not resolved. Per germline, CDR1 LNHDA and CDR2 SQIVND (reference sequence). CDR3 length: 13 residues. V was pared by 3 bases and J by 2 bases, with 7 bases between.

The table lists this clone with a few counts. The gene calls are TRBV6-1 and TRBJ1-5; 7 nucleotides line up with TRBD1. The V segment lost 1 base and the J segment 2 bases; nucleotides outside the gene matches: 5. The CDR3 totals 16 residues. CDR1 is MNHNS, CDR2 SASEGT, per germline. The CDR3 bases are TGTGCCAGCAGTGAAGTAGGGGGCTCCGGCAATCAGCCCCAGCATTTT. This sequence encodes CASSEVGGSGNQPQHF.

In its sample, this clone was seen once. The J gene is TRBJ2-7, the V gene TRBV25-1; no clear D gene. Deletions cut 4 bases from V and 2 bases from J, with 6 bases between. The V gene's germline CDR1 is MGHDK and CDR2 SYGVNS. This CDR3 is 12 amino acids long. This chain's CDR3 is CASSAQTYEQYF. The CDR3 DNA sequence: TGTGCCAGCAGTGCCCAGACCTACGAGCAGTACTTC.

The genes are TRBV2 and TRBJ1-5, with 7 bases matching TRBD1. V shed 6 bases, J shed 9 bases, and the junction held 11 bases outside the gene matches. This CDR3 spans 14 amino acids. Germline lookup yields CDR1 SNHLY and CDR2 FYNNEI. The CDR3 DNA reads TGTGCCAGCAGGGATGGGACAGCCTTGTCGCCCCAGCATTTT. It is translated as CASRDGTALSPQHF.

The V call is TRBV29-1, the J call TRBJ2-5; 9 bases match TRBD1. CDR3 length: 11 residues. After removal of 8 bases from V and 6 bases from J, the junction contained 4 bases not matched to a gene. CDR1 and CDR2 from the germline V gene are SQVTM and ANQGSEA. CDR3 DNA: TGCAGCACGGGACAGGGTCAGACCCAGTACTTC. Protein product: CSTGQGQTQYF.

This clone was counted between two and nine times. The CDR3 DNA is TGTGCCAGCAGTGAAATCGGCAGGGGAAATGAAAAACTGTTTTTT. It codes for CASSEIGRGNEKLFF. The chain recombines TRBV2 with TRBJ1-4, with TRBD1 as a possible D gene (6 bases). Germline V gene lookup returns CDR1 SNHLY and CDR2 FYNNEI. The V gene lost 2 bases and the J gene lost 5 bases, with 12 bases spanning the gap. The CDR3 totals 15 residues. Full variable domain (rest looked up from reference TRBV2 and TRBJ1-4): EPEVTQTPSHQVTQMGQEVILRCVPISNHLYFYWYRQILGQKVEFLVSFYNNEISEKSEIFDDQFSVERPDGSNFTLKIRSTKLEDSAMYFCASSEIGRGNEKLFFGSGTQLSVL.

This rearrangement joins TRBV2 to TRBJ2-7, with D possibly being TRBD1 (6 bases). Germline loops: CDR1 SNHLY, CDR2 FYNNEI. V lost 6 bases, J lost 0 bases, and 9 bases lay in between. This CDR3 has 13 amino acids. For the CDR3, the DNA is TGTGCCAGCAGAATGACAGGCTCCTACGAGCAGTACTTC. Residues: CASRMTGSYEQYF.

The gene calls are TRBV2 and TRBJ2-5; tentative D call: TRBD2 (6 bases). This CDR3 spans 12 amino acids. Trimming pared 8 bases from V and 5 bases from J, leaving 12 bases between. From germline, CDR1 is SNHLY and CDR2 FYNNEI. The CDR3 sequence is CASSTRGETQYF. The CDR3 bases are TGTGCCAGCTCGACCCGGGGGGAGACCCAGTACTTC.

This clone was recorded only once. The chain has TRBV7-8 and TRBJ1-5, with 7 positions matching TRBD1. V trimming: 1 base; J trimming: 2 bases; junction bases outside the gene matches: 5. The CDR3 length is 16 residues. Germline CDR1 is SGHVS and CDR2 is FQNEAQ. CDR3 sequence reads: CASSLGDRGGNQPQHF. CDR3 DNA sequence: TGTGCCAGCAGCTTAGGGGACAGAGGGGGCAATCAGCCCCAGCATTTT.

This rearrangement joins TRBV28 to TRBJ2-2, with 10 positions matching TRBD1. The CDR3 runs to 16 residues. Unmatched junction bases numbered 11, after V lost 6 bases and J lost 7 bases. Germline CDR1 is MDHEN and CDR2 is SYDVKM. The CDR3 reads CASSYGDRGPGGELFF. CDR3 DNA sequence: TGTGCCAGCAGCTACGGGGACAGGGGACCCGGCGGGGAGCTGTTTTTT.

CDR3 DNA: TGTGCCAGCAGGCTAGCGGGAGGGCTCGACGAGCAGTACTTC. Amino acid sequence: CASRLAGGLDEQYF. The chain carries TRBV2 and TRBJ2-7, with 12 bases lining up with TRBD2. Germline V CDR1 and CDR2: SNHLY, FYNNEI. J lost 5 bases, V lost 6 bases, and 5 bases had no gene match. This CDR3 is 14 amino acids long.

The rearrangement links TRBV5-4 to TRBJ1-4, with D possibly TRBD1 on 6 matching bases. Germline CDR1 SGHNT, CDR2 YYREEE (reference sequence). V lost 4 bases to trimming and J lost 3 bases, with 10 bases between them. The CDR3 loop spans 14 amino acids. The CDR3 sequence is CASSRSGANEKLFF. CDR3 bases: TGTGCCAGCAGCCGTTCAGGGGCTAATGAAAAACTGTTTTTT. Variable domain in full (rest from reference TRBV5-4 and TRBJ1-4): ETGVTQSPTHLIKTRGQQVTLRCSSQSGHNTVSWYQQALGQGPQFIFQYYREEENGRGNFPPRFSGLQFPNYSSELNVNALELDDSALYLCASSRSGANEKLFFGSGTQLSVL.

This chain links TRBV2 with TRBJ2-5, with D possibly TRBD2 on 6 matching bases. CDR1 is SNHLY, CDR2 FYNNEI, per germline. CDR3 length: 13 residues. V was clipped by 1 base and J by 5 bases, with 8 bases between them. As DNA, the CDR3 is TGTGCCAGCAGTGAAGGGGACTCGGAGACCCAGTACTTC. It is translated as CASSEGDSETQYF.

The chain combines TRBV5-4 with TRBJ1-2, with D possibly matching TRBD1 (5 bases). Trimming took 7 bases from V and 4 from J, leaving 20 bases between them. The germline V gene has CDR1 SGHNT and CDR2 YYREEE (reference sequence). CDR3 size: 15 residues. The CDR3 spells CASQSIVPGTYGYTF. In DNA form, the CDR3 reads TGTGCCAGCCAAAGTATCGTACCAGGGACCTATGGCTACACCTTC.

The CDR3 region has the DNA TGTGCCAGCAGTTACTCGTCAGGGAAAGCTTTCTTT. Translated, it gives CASSYSSGKAFF. This chain uses TRBV6-5 with TRBJ1-1, with D perhaps TRBD1 (5 bases). The CDR3 is 12 residues long. With 0 bases removed from V and 9 bases from J, the gap between germline ends came to 8 bases. Looked up from germline, CDR1 is MNHEY and CDR2 is SVGAGI.

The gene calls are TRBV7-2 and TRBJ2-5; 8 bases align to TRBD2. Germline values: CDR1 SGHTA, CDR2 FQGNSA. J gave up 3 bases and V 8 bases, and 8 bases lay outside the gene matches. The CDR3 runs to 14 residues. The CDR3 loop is CASSLAAVKETQYF. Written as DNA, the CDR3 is TGTGCCAGCTCACTAGCGGCGGTAAAAGAGACCCAGTACTTC.

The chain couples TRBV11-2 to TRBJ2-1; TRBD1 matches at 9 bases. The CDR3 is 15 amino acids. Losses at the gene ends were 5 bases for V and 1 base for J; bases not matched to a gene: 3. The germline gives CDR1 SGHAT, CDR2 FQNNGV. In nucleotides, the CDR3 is TGTGCCAGCAGCCCCGGACAGGGGTCCTACAATGAGCAGTTCTTC. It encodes CASSPGQGSYNEQFF.

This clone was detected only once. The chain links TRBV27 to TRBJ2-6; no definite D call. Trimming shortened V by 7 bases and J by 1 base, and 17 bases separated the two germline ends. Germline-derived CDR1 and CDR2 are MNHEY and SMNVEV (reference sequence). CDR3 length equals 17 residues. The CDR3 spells CASKRDSLRSGANVLTF. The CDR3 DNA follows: TGTGCCAGCAAACGAGATAGTTTGAGGTCTGGGGCCAACGTCCTGACTTTC.

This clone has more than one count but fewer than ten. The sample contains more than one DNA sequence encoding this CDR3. CDR3 sequence reads: CASGLAGADEQFF. CDR3 nucleotides: TGTGCCAGCGGACTAGCGGGAGCGGATGAGCAGTTCTTC. The chain joins TRBV19 to TRBJ2-1, with TRBD2 matching over 13 bases. In germline, CDR1 is LNHDA, CDR2 SQIVND (reference sequence). V was clipped by 9 bases and J by 8 bases; unmatched bases: 4. The CDR3 spans 13 residues.